The entry below describes one T cell receptor beta chain. The antigen remains unidentified. The CDR3 totals 16 residues. V shed 4 bases and J shed 2 bases, with 15 bases lying between them. The data were taken from a study of T cell repertoires in cytomegalovirus infection. For the study at large: HLA-C-restricted CMV epitopes, recently identified, and well-studied HLA-B-restricted ones were used by the study. Indications came from public TCR beta signatures; they pointed to CMV infection and to a matching HLA type. Study-level findings and limits: People with CMV and the relevant HLA were identified by cumulative public TCR beta family frequency. The study found HLA-C-restricted CMV-specific TCR beta clonotypes dominating the ex vivo response.

TCRdb re-derived calls from the reads in MiXCR, one entry per CDR3 protein. The data hold 700,000 to 900,000 distinct CDR3 sequences, with under 35% observed a single time. Source: cultured CD8+ T cells from PBMCs, taken from culture after CMV antigen stimulation. This clonotype originated in a human donor in good health (CMV status not recorded). Some clones in this sample may be carry-over from other donors' samples. The chain uses TRBV12-3 or TRBV12-4 and TRBJ1-5; D is perhaps TRBD1 (6 bases). As DNA, the CDR3 is TGTGCCAGCAGTTCTCAGGGGTTAGGAGGCAATCAGCCCCAGCATTTT. The encoded protein is CASSSQGLGGNQPQHF.